This T cell receptor (beta chain) was recorded in a study of blood T cell repertoires in COVID-19. Overall study: Both acute and convalescent COVID-19 samples were obtained from the United States, Italy and Spain. Sample material is recorded as cDNA or gDNA derived from T cells, B-cell-depleted T cells, or PBMCs.

Germline V gene lookup returns CDR1 SGHTA and CDR2 FQGNSA. There are 15 residues in the CDR3. Trimming cost V 6 bases and J 5 bases; bases outside gene matches: 10. Sequenced by immunoSEQ multiplex PCR; TCRdb stores in-frame clones only, minus some. Of roughly 240,000 clones in the sample, 86% were seen once. Seattle cases were enrolled at active infection and followed longitudinally. This sequence was found in a woman over 75 with COVID-19, enrolled during active disease. This chain connects TRBV7-2 to TRBJ2-3, with 8 bases identical to TRBD2. The sequenced sample consisted of peripheral blood. The CDR3 DNA follows: TGTGCCAGCAGTTACGCGGGGGGACTCGGAGATACGCAGTATTTT. Its protein product is CASSYAGGLGDTQYF.